Sequencing of this T cell receptor beta chain was carried out in a study of OX40 agonist ivuxolimab in advanced cancers. Background for the entire study: The costimulatory receptor OX40 (CD134) was targeted by ivuxolimab, a fully human IgG2 agonistic monoclonal antibody. Peripheral TCRbeta sequencing aimed to test whether ivuxolimab altered TCR sequence diversity and caused clonal T-cell expansion. Intravenous ivuxolimab was administered to patients every 2 weeks at six dose levels: 0.01, 0.1, 0.3, 1.5, 3 and 10 mg/kg. Prior anti-PD-1, anti-PD-L1 or anti-CTLA-4 therapy was permitted, and checkpoint inhibitors had been received by less than 45% of dose-escalation patients. The monotherapy dose-escalation portion (N ≈ 56 patients) of the phase I ivuxolimab trial is reported in the paper. Partial responses occurred in three dose-escalation patients, of whom one had hepatocellular carcinoma and two had cutaneous melanoma. A male proportion of roughly 80% and a mean age of approximately 61 years, ranging from about 20 to 80, were recorded for the dose-escalation cohort. Of the roughly 52 dose-escalation patients, hepatocellular carcinoma was present in 19, melanoma in around 15, renal cell carcinoma in 9 and head and neck cancer in 9.

V lost 3 bases and J lost 4 bases; the stretch between them is 10 bases long. Via the germline V gene, CDR1 is LGHNA and CDR2 YSLEER. There are 15 amino acids in the CDR3, from cysteine to phenylalanine inclusive. Only the CDR3 DNA stays, 45 bases, in frame from base 1. Comment on this clone: It lacks a known antigen. No base-level quality is on record; no much larger clone is a single base apart.

The trial excluded patients who had a history of autoimmune disease or were on systemic immunosuppression. Peripheral blood for TCR sequencing was collected from all dose cohorts at baseline, on cycle 4 day 1, and on cycle 7 day 1. Samples were obtained from an open-label, multicenter, first-in-human phase I dose-escalation trial of ivuxolimab. Adults with locally advanced or metastatic head and neck squamous cell, hepatocellular, melanoma or renal cell carcinoma were enrolled in the trial. Before TCR sequencing, CD4+ and CD8+ T cells were separately sorted from peripheral blood. Summary of the overall study and its limitations: Partial responders in the 0.1-3.0 mg/kg groups had among the lowest normalized peripheral clonal expansion, especially among CD8+ T cells. At doses of 0.1 to 3.0 mg/kg, clonal expansion of both CD4+ and CD8+ blood T cells was observed from baseline to week 6. The antigen specificity of the peripheral T cells that underwent clonal expansion was not determined. After ivuxolimab, more expanded clones were found on average in CD8+ T cells than in CD4+ T cells. Low levels of normalized T-cell clonal expansion were also shown by some nonresponding patients.

Genomic DNA was extracted from sorted cells for sequencing of the TCRbeta CDR3 region. The immunoSEQ Assay was used for sequencing of TCRbeta CDR3 regions. TCRdb holds this immuneACCESS table with in-frame rearrangements only. Some clones are missing; in checked studies, unresolved V genes explain under half, and the rest has no known cause. For this sample the table gives 35,000 to 45,000 clones, of which approximately 86% were detected only once. The ten largest clones add up to 12% of the sample. The sequence joins TRBV4-3 to TRBJ1-6; a tentative D call is TRBD1 (6 bases match). This TCR was recovered from an adult with an advanced solid tumor such as melanoma, head and neck, liver or kidney cancer. The starting material was CD4+ or CD8+ T cells sorted from blood, obtained in a trial of the OX40 agonist ivuxolimab. The CDR3 reads CASSQDSPYNSPLHF. At the DNA level, the sequence is TGCGCCAGCAGCCAGGACAGTCCTTATAATTCACCCCTCCACTTT.